These 27 T cell receptor beta chains came from one sample sequenced in a study of regulatory T cells in long-lasting Graves disease. iRepertoire HTBI primers and Arm-PCR of CDR3 regions built TCR beta libraries. Each CDR3 protein gets one entry after TCRdb re-called the multiplex PCR reads with MiXCR. The table has some 330,000 distinct CDR3 sequences, around 23% seen once. Time point defined: persistent/refractory GD, antithyroid drugs over 5 years with positive TRAb. Making the TCR library involved RNA that had been extracted from PBMCs. The sample in question was peripheral blood mononuclear cells (PBMCs), obtained when the disease was refractory, from a patient treated with antithyroid drugs. These TCRs come from a woman aged 35 to 49 with Graves disease.

This clonotype was counted many times. This chain uses TRBV28 with TRBJ1-5; 8 nucleotides match TRBD1. V shed 5 bases and J 3 bases; nucleotides not matched to a gene: 12. The CDR3 is made up of 17 amino acids. CDR1 and CDR2 from the germline V gene are MDHEN and SYDVKM. As DNA, the CDR3 is TGTGCCAGCAGTCCAGCCGGGACAGGAATGAACAATCAGCCCCAGCATTTT. Translation: CASSPAGTGMNNQPQHF. The full variable domain, completed using reference TRBV28 and TRBJ1-5, is DVKVTQSSRYLVKRTGEKVFLECVQDMDHENMFWYRQDPGLGLRLIYFSYDVKMKEKGDIPEGYSVSREKKERFSLILESASTNQTSMYLCASSPAGTGMNNQPQHFGDGTRLSIL.

The gene calls are TRBV29-1 and TRBJ2-1; no definite D call. Germline V gene sequence: CDR1 SQVTM, CDR2 ANQGSEA. With 4 bases removed from V and 4 bases from J, the gap between germline ends came to 11 bases. The CDR3 has 13 residues. Here the CDR3 DNA reads TGCAGCGTTGGAATATCGGCGTACAATGAGCAGTTCTTC. Amino acid sequence: CSVGISAYNEQFF.

This clonotype was detected ten times or more. V and J are TRBV28 and TRBJ2-7; D call uncertain. The CDR3 loop spans 11 amino acids. The germline V gene encodes CDR1 MDHEN and CDR2 SYDVKM. The V gene lost 6 bases and the J gene lost 4 bases, with 7 bases spanning the gap. CDR3 DNA: TGTGCCAGCAGCTTAGGGTACGAGCAGTACTTC. Translating gives CASSLGYEQYF.

This clonotype was counted only a few times. The rearrangement joins TRBV13 to TRBJ1-3, with no clear D. Germline values: CDR1 PRHDT, CDR2 FYEKMQ (reference sequence). The CDR3 length is 17 residues. V lost 5 bases and J 0 bases, leaving 17 bases between the germline ends. The CDR3 DNA follows: TGTGCCAGCAGCCCCGCTTGGACTTCCTTCTCTGGAAACACCATATATTTT. Translating it yields CASSPAWTSFSGNTIYF.

This clonotype has ten or more counts. V usage is TRBV7-3 and J usage is TRBJ1-2; D is perhaps TRBD1 (6 bases). The V end lost 0 bases, the J end lost 7 bases, and 12 bases lay between the germline ends. CDR1 and CDR2 from the germline V gene are SGHTA and FQGTGA. This CDR3 comprises 14 residues. This CDR3 reads CASSLTGQLGGYTF. In DNA form, the CDR3 reads TGTGCCAGCAGCTTAACTGGACAGCTCGGTGGCTACACCTTC.

In regard to this clonotype: One end of the junction is discordant with germline, which a read error may explain. J is TRBJ1-1 and V is TRBV6-9; D is ambiguous. CDR3 length: 14 amino acids. Germline-derived CDR1 and CDR2 are MNHGY and SVAAGI. The CDR3 DNA reads TGTGCCAGCAGTTACGGTTCTCCGAACGCTGAAGCTTTCTTT. Translation: CASSYGSPNAEAFF.

This clonotype was seen repeatedly, ten times or more. The CDR3 DNA follows: TGTGCCAGCAGCGCGACATTGGGGGAGACCCAGTACTTC. Translation: CASSATLGETQYF. V and J are TRBV2 and TRBJ2-5, with D uncertain. This CDR3 contains 13 residues. Germline CDR1 and CDR2: SNHLY and FYNNEI. V gave up 6 bases and J gave up 5 bases, with 13 bases separating them.

A remark on this clonotype: Given a much more abundant clone one base away, this may be a read error. V and J are TRBV7-8 and TRBJ2-7; D might be TRBD1 (6 bases). This CDR3 contains 15 residues. The germline gives CDR1 SGHVS, CDR2 FQNEAQ. In DNA form, the CDR3 reads TGTGCCAGCAGCTTAATGATGAGGGGGACCTACGGGCAGTACTTC. Protein sequence: CASSLMMRGTYGQYF.

This clonotype was recorded many times. The J gene is TRBJ2-2, the V gene TRBV11-2, with unresolved D. Trimming pared 7 bases from V and 2 bases from J, leaving 14 bases between. The CDR3 length is 15 residues. Germline CDR1 reads SGHAT; CDR2 reads FQNNGV. The CDR3 sequence is CASNVWAGNTGELFF. The CDR3 coding sequence is TGTGCCAGCAACGTGTGGGCCGGAAACACCGGGGAGCTGTTTTTT. The full variable domain, completed using reference TRBV11-2 and TRBJ2-2, is EAGVAQSPRYKIIEKRQSVAFWCNPISGHATLYWYQQILGQGPKLLIQFQNNGVVDDSQLPKDRFSAERLKGVDSTLKIQPAKLEDSAVYLCASNVWAGNTGELFFGEGSRLTVL.

Turning to this clonotype: A read error may be the cause here, since a much bigger clone is one base away. The rearrangement uses TRBV7-6 and TRBJ1-1; maybe TRBD1 (6 bases). This CDR3 contains 14 residues. The germline CDR1 and CDR2 sequences are SGHVS and FNYEAQ. Here the CDR3 reads CASSPQGVNTEASF. The CDR3 bases are TGTGCCAGCAGCCCACAGGGAGTGAACACTGAAGCTTCCTTT.

The chain's CDR3 is CAWSVLRRYEQYF. In nucleotides, the CDR3 is TGTGCCTGGAGTGTACTGAGGAGGTACGAGCAGTACTTC. V is TRBV30 and J is TRBJ2-7; D possibly corresponds to TRBD2 (5 bases). Trimming pared 0 bases from V and 4 bases from J, leaving 10 bases between. This CDR3 is 13 amino acids long. Germline values: CDR1 GTSNPN, CDR2 SVGIG (reference sequence).

This clonotype came up once. The chain recombines TRBV7-9 with TRBJ2-4; TRBD2 matches at 8 bases. V lost 5 bases and J lost 0; bases outside the gene matches: 6. Germline CDR1 and CDR2: SEHNR and FQNEAQ (reference sequence). This CDR3 region has 16 residues. This chain's CDR3 is CASSLRGGLAKNIQYF. CDR3 nucleotide sequence: TGTGCCAGCAGCCTCCGGGGGGGCCTAGCCAAAAACATTCAGTACTTC.

The chain links TRBV19 to TRBJ1-1, with 7 bases identical to TRBD1. CDR1 is LNHDA, CDR2 SQIVND, per germline (reference sequence). The V gene end was trimmed by 6 bases and the J gene end by 0 bases; junction bases not matched to a gene: 4. CDR3 length: 14 residues. CDR3 protein: CASSRQGMNTEAFF. CDR3 coding DNA: TGTGCCAGTAGCAGACAGGGAATGAACACTGAAGCTTTCTTT. The full variable domain, in which reference TRBV19 and TRBJ1-1 provide the parts outside the CDR3, is DGGITQSPKYLFRKEGQNVTLSCEQNLNHDAMYWYRQDPGQGLRLIYYSQIVNDFQKGDIAEGYSVSREKKESFPLTVTSAQKNPTAFYLCASSRQGMNTEAFFGQGTRLTVV.

This clonotype was seen ten or more times. The chain recombines TRBV28 with TRBJ2-7, with 11 bases lining up with TRBD2. The CDR3 is 15 amino acids. V shed 6 bases and J 4 bases; nucleotides not matched to a gene: 8. Germline lookup yields CDR1 MDHEN and CDR2 SYDVKM. CDR3 sequence: CASRLLAGGGYEQYF. CDR3 nucleotides: TGTGCCAGCAGACTCCTAGCGGGAGGAGGTTACGAGCAGTACTTC.

This clonotype was detected only a few times. The CDR3 DNA sequence: TGTGCCAGCAGCAAAATCGGGACGACAGATACGCAGTATTTT. Protein product: CASSKIGTTDTQYF. The chain is built from TRBV7-3 and TRBJ2-3; TRBD1 or TRBD2 may be the D gene (5 bases each). The CDR3 contains 14 residues. Germline V gene lookup returns CDR1 SGHTA and CDR2 FQGTGA. Trimming took off 5 bases at V and 3 bases at J, with 12 bases between the two ends.

This clonotype was found many times. V and J are TRBV11-2 and TRBJ2-2, with a tentative D call TRBD2 (6 bases). This CDR3 region has 15 residues. V was shortened by 7 bases and J by 6 bases, with 18 bases between the two germline ends. The germline gives CDR1 SGHAT, CDR2 FQNNGV. In DNA form, the CDR3 reads TGTGCCAGCAACTCTTTTGGCGGGATGGCCGGGGAGCTGTTTTTT. Translation gives CASNSFGGMAGELFF.

At least ten counts were recorded for this clonotype. The chain links TRBV7-6 to TRBJ2-7; D gene unclear. The CDR3 length is 15 residues. The V and J ends lost 3 bases and 0 bases respectively, with 12 bases between them. Germline V gives CDR1 SGHVS, CDR2 FNYEAQ. This CDR3 reads CASSLADNPSYEQYF. In DNA form, the CDR3 reads TGTGCCAGCAGCTTGGCCGACAACCCCTCCTACGAGCAGTACTTC.

The chain joins TRBV19 to TRBJ1-1, with a weak D call TRBD1 (6 bases). Deletions cut 2 bases from V and 5 bases from J, with 24 bases between. This CDR3 contains 18 residues. CDR1 and CDR2 (germline): LNHDA, SQIVND (reference sequence). CDR3 DNA sequence: TGTGCCAGTAGTATACCCTATTTCAAACAGGGAGCGAGGACTGAAGCTTTCTTT. It codes for CASSIPYFKQGARTEAFF. The full variable domain, its missing parts supplied by reference TRBV19 and TRBJ1-1, is DGGITQSPKYLFRKEGQNVTLSCEQNLNHDAMYWYRQDPGQGLRLIYYSQIVNDFQKGDIAEGYSVSREKKESFPLTVTSAQKNPTAFYLCASSIPYFKQGARTEAFFGQGTRLTVV.

This clonotype was counted a few times. The chain couples TRBV7-2 to TRBJ2-1; perhaps D is TRBD1 or TRBD2 (5 bases each). The germline CDR1 and CDR2 sequences are SGHTA and FQGNSA. The CDR3 loop spans 16 amino acids. V lost 1 base and J lost 5, with 15 bases in between. The CDR3 nucleotides are TGTGCCAGCAGCTTAGGCAAAATACGGGACCACAATGAGCAGTTCTTC. This sequence encodes CASSLGKIRDHNEQFF.

The chain is built from TRBV5-1 and TRBJ2-6; D is uncertain. The germline V and J ends were trimmed by 2 bases and 3 bases, with 6 bases remaining between them. Germline CDR1 and CDR2: SGHRS and YFSETQ. There are 14 residues in the CDR3. The CDR3 DNA is TGCGCCAGCAGCTTACAGTTTGGGGCCAACGTCCTGACTTTC. This encodes CASSLQFGANVLTF.

The CDR3 bases are TGTGCCAGCAGCCCAGGGTTACTCGAGCAGTACTTC. This codes for CASSPGLLEQYF. The genes are TRBV5-6 and TRBJ2-7, with D perhaps matching TRBD1 (5 bases). The V end was cut by 4 bases, the J end by 6 bases, with 11 bases between. The germline V gene has CDR1 SGHDT and CDR2 YYEEEE. This CDR3 comprises 12 residues.

This clonotype has a count of ten or more. V gene TRBV7-9 combines with J gene TRBJ2-5; 11 bases align to TRBD2. The CDR3 sequence is 15 residues long. With V trimmed by 5 bases and J by 4 bases, 6 bases remained unmatched. Germline V gene sequence: CDR1 SEHNR, CDR2 FQNEAQ (reference sequence). In DNA form, the CDR3 reads TGTGCCAGCAGCCTAGGGACTAGCGGCGTAGAGACCCAGTACTTC. Translated: CASSLGTSGVETQYF.

This clonotype came up many times. The chain joins TRBV10-3 to TRBJ2-5; 8 bases fit TRBD2. The germline V gene has CDR1 ENHRY and CDR2 SYGVKD. The CDR3 consists of 16 residues. The V gene end was trimmed by 4 bases and the J gene end by 2 bases; junction bases not matched to a gene: 9. The CDR3 reads CAISGGVGREQETQYF. In DNA form, the CDR3 reads TGTGCCATCAGTGGAGGGGTCGGGAGGGAGCAAGAGACCCAGTACTTC.

CDR3 nucleotide sequence: TGTGCCAGCAGCCGGGACTACCGTTACGATGAGCAGTTCTTC. Residues: CASSRDYRYDEQFF. This chain uses TRBV11-2 with TRBJ2-1, with 7 bases fitting TRBD2. Trimming cost V 5 bases and J 8 bases; bases outside gene matches: 9. Germline values: CDR1 SGHAT, CDR2 FQNNGV. The CDR3 loop spans 14 amino acids. The whole variable domain, filled in from reference TRBV11-2 and TRBJ2-1, reads EAGVAQSPRYKIIEKRQSVAFWCNPISGHATLYWYQQILGQGPKLLIQFQNNGVVDDSQLPKDRFSAERLKGVDSTLKIQPAKLEDSAVYLCASSRDYRYDEQFFGPGTRLTVL.

Ten or more counts support this clonotype. The V gene is TRBV12-3 or TRBV12-4, the J gene TRBJ2-7, with 9 bases fitting TRBD1. V was pared by 6 bases and J by 0 bases, with 6 bases of the junction left unmatched. This CDR3 region has 15 residues. The DNA for the CDR3 is TGTGCCAGCAGACTGGGACAGGGTGGCTCCTACGAGCAGTACTTC. Protein sequence: CASRLGQGGSYEQYF.

This clonotype was detected many times. The chain couples TRBV7-8 to TRBJ2-5, with a possible D match to TRBD1 (5 bases). V was clipped by 5 bases and J by 2 bases, with 15 bases between them. Germline-derived CDR1 and CDR2 are SGHVS and FQNEAQ. The CDR3 totals 15 residues. CDR3 sequence (DNA): TGTGCCAGCAGCCCGCAGGGTGGGCGACAAGAGACCCAGTACTTC. Its protein is CASSPQGGRQETQYF.

This clonotype was counted ten times or more. The V call is TRBV28, the J call TRBJ2-1; 7 bases are a match to TRBD2. The J segment lost 4 bases and the V segment lost 6 bases, leaving 9 bases of the junction unmatched. The CDR3 covers 15 residues. Germline CDR1 reads MDHEN; CDR2 reads SYDVKM. The CDR3: CASRGTGLRYNEQFF. DNA of the CDR3: TGTGCCAGCAGGGGAACGGGACTAAGGTACAATGAGCAGTTCTTC.